This T cell receptor beta chain was captured by sequencing in a study of shared clonotypes between healthy human individuals. Germline CDR1 reads SGHRS; CDR2 reads YFSETQ. V was clipped by 4 bases and J by 2 bases, with 14 bases between them. The CDR3 totals 15 residues. Sequenced by immunoSEQ multiplex PCR; TCRdb stores in-frame clones only, minus some. The data hold about 1.1 million clones, with 70% to 80% observed a single time. This rearrangement joins TRBV5-1 to TRBJ2-3; D is undetermined. The source material was memory CD4+ T cells from PBMCs. Noted subset: CD45RA-negative fraction. This receptor was obtained from a young man in good health. Some clones in this sample may be carry-over from other donors' samples. For the CDR3, the DNA is TGCGCCAGCAGCCACCCGTCGGCAGCCACAGATACGCAGTATTTT. Encoded protein: CASSHPSAATDTQYF.